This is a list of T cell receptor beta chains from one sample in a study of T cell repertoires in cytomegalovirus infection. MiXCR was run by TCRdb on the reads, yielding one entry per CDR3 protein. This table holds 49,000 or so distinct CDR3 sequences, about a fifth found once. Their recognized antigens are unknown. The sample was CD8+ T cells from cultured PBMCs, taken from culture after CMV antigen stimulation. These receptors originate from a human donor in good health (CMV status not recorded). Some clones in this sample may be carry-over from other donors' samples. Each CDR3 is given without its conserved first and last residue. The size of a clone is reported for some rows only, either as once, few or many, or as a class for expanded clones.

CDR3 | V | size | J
SARDRASMAKNIQY | TRBV20-1 | many | TRBJ2-4
ASSSPREVREKLF | TRBV7-2 | medium-sized | TRBJ1-4
ASSQVRGRVGSPLH | TRBV4-3 | . | TRBJ1-6
ASIDGVGGELF | TRBV5-1 | few | TRBJ2-2
ASSQDGQGDEKLF | TRBV4-3 | many | TRBJ1-4
ASSLRQGARETQY | TRBV28 | many | TRBJ2-5
SVTDVSRETQY | TRBV29-1 | . | TRBJ2-5
ASSGGLAGNEQF | TRBV9 | . | TRBJ2-1
ASSQDRWLAGMNEETQY | TRBV3-1 | few | TRBJ2-5
ASSMSWDEQF | TRBV19 | . | TRBJ2-1
ASSYSSASSPLR | TRBV6-5 | . | TRBJ1-6
ASRAGQSSYEQY | TRBV28 | . | TRBJ2-7
SARALSTEAF | TRBV20-1 | . | TRBJ1-1
ASSLSGDNEQF | TRBV11-3 | many | TRBJ2-1
ASRYTQGNQPQH | TRBV6-2/TRBV6-3 | . | TRBJ1-5
ASSIPDQGWSYNEQF | TRBV19 | . | TRBJ2-1
ASSYVGGPGTQY | TRBV6-2/TRBV6-3 | . | TRBJ2-3
ASSGTGSYEQY | TRBV7-9 | . | TRBJ2-7
ASSEGHYYGYT | TRBV4-3 | few | TRBJ1-2
ASSQASKGGYT | TRBV14 | many | TRBJ1-2
ACCGWDTEAF | TRBV28 | few | TRBJ1-1
ASSLAGGIYNEQF | TRBV7-2 | many | TRBJ2-1
ASSSQGAGTQY | TRBV12-3/TRBV12-4 | . | TRBJ2-5
ASNSGTFDGETQY | TRBV6-1 | few | TRBJ2-5
ASSRAGWWDEQY | TRBV12-3/TRBV12-4 | . | TRBJ2-7
ASHPGLSETGELF | TRBV19 | once | TRBJ2-2
ASSLGQVQKLV | TRBV7-2 | . | TRBJ1-4
ASSLRGHEQY | TRBV7-2 | many | TRBJ2-7
ASSPHNTEAF | TRBV18 | . | TRBJ1-1
ASSARTGLDTGELF | TRBV7-2 | many | TRBJ2-2
ASRSQTSGRPHNEQF | TRBV19 | few | TRBJ2-1
SARDPAGGAQETQY | TRBV20-1 | few | TRBJ2-5
ASSSRLRQGGHEQY | TRBV12-3/TRBV12-4 | . | TRBJ2-7
ASSSRVLMNTEAF | TRBV12-3/TRBV12-4 | many | TRBJ1-1
ASSVGGSGGYT | TRBV9 | many | TRBJ1-2
ASSLRDGSYEQY | TRBV6-2/TRBV6-3 | many | TRBJ2-7
ASSYQAYYEQY | TRBV6-6 | few | TRBJ2-7
ASSEWGVTEAF | TRBV6-1 | few | TRBJ1-1
SARGPWGGANEQY | TRBV20-1 | . | TRBJ2-7
SVSGAYEQY | TRBV29-1 | many | TRBJ2-7
ASSPGQVSGANVLT | TRBV6-5 | . | TRBJ2-6
ASSLGPGSYNEQF | TRBV3-1 | . | TRBJ2-1
ASSPPHNYGYT | TRBV7-2 | many | TRBJ1-2
ASSEVDRAQETQY | TRBV6-1 | many | TRBJ2-5
ASSPSGANTEAF | TRBV27 | many | TRBJ1-1
ASSEGDGNSPLH | TRBV6-1 | many | TRBJ1-6
ASSDTSGADDQPQH | TRBV6-4 | . | TRBJ1-5
SARDTGQTEAF | TRBV20-1 | few | TRBJ1-1
ASSLVANLSYNSPLH | TRBV7-2 | many | TRBJ1-6
ASSFGVAGGSSYEQY | TRBV28 | few | TRBJ2-7
ASSTRVTDTQY | TRBV6-2/TRBV6-3 | . | TRBJ2-3
ASSLVAGAAKETQY | TRBV7-2 | many | TRBJ2-5
ASRIRDGGSYNEQF | TRBV12-3/TRBV12-4 | many | TRBJ2-1
ASSQDRGYEQY | TRBV4-1 | many | TRBJ2-7
ASSEVRNTEAF | TRBV2 | . | TRBJ1-1